The 30 T cell receptor beta chains below come from one sample, sequenced in a study of blood T cell repertoires in COVID-19. Repertoires were generated with immunoSEQ multiplex PCR, while TCRdb's copy carries only in-frame clones and drops some. Here the sample spans fewer than 200,000 clones, 86% being singletons. The specimen was peripheral blood. These receptors were taken from a man aged 50-59 years with active or convalescent COVID-19.

This chain connects TRBV5-1 to TRBJ1-1; D is unclear. Germline CDR1 is SGHRS and CDR2 is YFSETQ. Trimming took 3 bases from V and 1 from J, leaving 13 bases between them. This CDR3 has 15 amino acids. The CDR3 nucleotides are TGCGCCAGCAGCTCAGACATCGCCTCGAACACTGAAGCTTTCTTT. Its protein is CASSSDIASNTEAFF.

This rearrangement joins TRBV11-3 to TRBJ2-5; possible D gene TRBD1, 6 bases. The length of the CDR3 is 14 residues. V was cut by 0 bases and J by 1 base, with 6 bases left in between. Germline-derived CDR1 and CDR2 are SGHNT and YENEEA. The CDR3 here is CASSLETGQETQYF. The DNA of the CDR3 is TGTGCCAGCAGCTTAGAGACAGGCCAAGAGACCCAGTACTTC. The full variable domain, its missing parts supplied by reference TRBV11-3 and TRBJ2-5, is EAGVVQSPRYKIIEKKQPVAFWCNPISGHNTLYWYLQNLGQGPELLIRYENEEAVDDSQLPKDRFSAERLKGVDSTLKIQPAELGDSAVYLCASSLETGQETQYFGPGTRLLVL.

The chain has TRBV7-2 and TRBJ1-5; no definite D call. CDR3 length equals 14 residues. The germline gives CDR1 SGHTA, CDR2 FQGNSA. V lost 1 base, J lost 0 bases, and 4 bases lay in between. The CDR3 coding sequence is TGTGCCAGCAGCTTAGAAGCTAGCAATCAGCCCCAGCATTTT. Amino acid sequence: CASSLEASNQPQHF.

The chain carries TRBV11-2 and TRBJ2-7, with 8 bases aligning to TRBD1. The CDR3 extends over 15 amino acids. Trimming cost V 1 base and J 3 bases; bases outside gene matches: 5. CDR1 SGHAT and CDR2 FQNNGV come from the germline V gene. CDR3 in amino acids: CASSLGFDRGYEQYF. Here the CDR3 DNA reads TGTGCCAGCAGCTTAGGTTTCGACAGGGGCTACGAGCAGTACTTC.

The CDR3 loop reads CASTRPGATNEKLFF. DNA of the CDR3: TGTGCCAGCACCCGGCCGGGGGCAACTAATGAAAAACTGTTTTTT. The V and J genes are TRBV28 and TRBJ1-4; possibly TRBD1 for D (5 bases). The CDR3 contains 15 residues. Per the germline V gene, CDR1 is MDHEN and CDR2 is SYDVKM. The V end lost 7 bases, the J end lost 0 bases, and 12 bases lay between the germline ends.

The chain couples TRBV27 to TRBJ2-5; D not resolved. This CDR3 has 13 amino acids. Germline values: CDR1 MNHEY, CDR2 SMNVEV (reference sequence). Trimming cost V 5 bases and J 5 bases, with 12 bases left between them. This CDR3 is CASSPLRLETQYF. In DNA, the CDR3 is TGTGCCAGCAGTCCTCTACGTCTGGAGACCCAGTACTTC.

This chain joins TRBV7-2 and TRBJ1-5, with a tentative D call TRBD1 (6 bases). CDR3 length: 13 residues. Germline assignment: CDR1 SGHTA and CDR2 FQGNSA. The V gene lost 0 bases and the J gene lost 7 bases, with 7 bases spanning the gap. The CDR3: CASSLAQGQPQHF. The DNA of the CDR3 is TGTGCCAGCAGCTTAGCGCAGGGGCAGCCCCAGCATTTT.

This chain connects TRBV28 to TRBJ1-2; 7 nucleotides align to TRBD1. V lost 6 bases, J lost 3 bases, and 7 bases stayed unmatched. The CDR3 has 14 amino acids. Per the germline V gene, CDR1 is MDHEN and CDR2 is SYDVKM. The CDR3 region is CASRRTDRDYGYTF. The DNA of the CDR3 is TGTGCCAGCAGGAGAACCGACAGGGACTATGGCTACACCTTC.

A single count supports this clone. The V call is TRBV19, the J call TRBJ1-1; 7 nucleotides agree with TRBD1. The CDR3 spans 16 residues. V lost 5 bases and J lost 3; bases outside the gene matches: 12. Germline V CDR1 and CDR2: LNHDA, SQIVND (reference sequence). CDR3 nucleotides: TGTGCCAGTAGTCCACAGGGGAAAGGAGGTTACACTGAAGCTTTCTTT. Amino acids: CASSPQGKGGYTEAFF.

The V and J genes are TRBV7-3 and TRBJ2-2; 11 bases map to TRBD2. Germline assignment: CDR1 SGHTA and CDR2 FQGTGA. V lost 1 base to trimming and J lost 6 bases; unmatched junction nucleotides: 4. The CDR3 length is 16 residues. The CDR3 region is CASSLIAGGPAGELFF. The CDR3 DNA reads as TGTGCCAGCAGCTTAATAGCGGGAGGGCCTGCCGGGGAGCTGTTTTTT. The full variable domain, its missing parts supplied by reference TRBV7-3 and TRBJ2-2, is GAGVSQTPSNKVTEKGKYVELRCDPISGHTALYWYRQSLGQGPEFLIYFQGTGAADDSGLPNDRFFAVRPEGSVSTLKIQRTERGDSAVYLCASSLIAGGPAGELFFGEGSRLTVL.

V and J are TRBV6-5 and TRBJ1-2; no definite D call. CDR1 MNHEY and CDR2 SVGAGI come from the germline V gene. CDR3 length: 13 amino acids. V was pared by 6 bases and J by 3 bases, with 11 bases between. The DNA for the CDR3 is TGTGCCAGCAGAAACGACGGAGACTATGGCTACACCTTC. Protein: CASRNDGDYGYTF.

In its sample, this clone was seen a few times. The V gene is TRBV7-9, the J gene TRBJ1-4; D may be TRBD1 (5 bases). Germline V lookup: CDR1 SEHNR, CDR2 FQNEAQ (reference sequence). V lost 2 bases and J lost 7, with 14 bases in between. CDR3 length equals 15 residues. DNA for the CDR3: TGTGCCAGCAGCTTACGCCTAAGCGGGGGTGAAAAACTGTTTTTT. Encoded protein: CASSLRLSGGEKLFF.

The gene calls are TRBV5-1 and TRBJ1-3, with no clear D. The CDR3 runs 14 residues. CDR1 and CDR2 from the germline V gene are SGHRS and YFSETQ. V was clipped by 4 bases and J by 2 bases, with 10 bases between them. The DNA of the CDR3 is TGCGCCAGCAGCGGAGGGTCCCCTGGAAACACCATATATTTT. Translating gives CASSGGSPGNTIYF.

The V call is TRBV5-5, the J call TRBJ2-7; D unclear. The V and J ends lost 5 bases and 0 bases respectively, with 9 bases between them. CDR1 SGHKS and CDR2 YYEKEE come from the germline V gene (reference sequence). The length of the CDR3 is 13 residues. CDR3 loop: CASRTSLSYEQYF. Here the CDR3 DNA reads TGTGCCAGCAGAACCAGTCTCTCCTACGAGCAGTACTTC.

The rearrangement joins TRBV29-1 to TRBJ1-4; the match to TRBD1 covers 7 bases. The junction had 6 bases not matched to a gene; V was cut back by 7 bases and J by 4 bases. CDR3 length equals 13 residues. Germline CDR1 reads SQVTM; CDR2 reads ANQGSEA. The CDR3 spells CSASGQFNEKLFF. CDR3 coding DNA: TGCAGCGCCTCGGGACAGTTTAATGAAAAACTGTTTTTT. Using reference TRBV29-1 and TRBJ1-4 for the parts outside the CDR3, the full variable domain is SAVISQKPSRDICQRGTSLTIQCQVDSQVTMMFWYRQQPGQSLTLIATANQGSEATYESGFVIDKFPISRPNLTFSTLTVSNMSPEDSSIYLCSASGQFNEKLFFGSGTQLSVL.

The gene calls are TRBV19 and TRBJ1-4; 8 nucleotides match TRBD1. Germline V CDR1 and CDR2: LNHDA, SQIVND (reference sequence). J was trimmed by 8 bases and V by 6 bases; bases with no gene match: 8. The CDR3 runs to 14 residues. CDR3 in DNA: TGTGCCAGTAGAGATGGACAGGGTTGGGAAAAACTGTTTTTT. Translating it yields CASRDGQGWEKLFF.

This clone appeared a single time. V is TRBV12-3 or TRBV12-4 and J is TRBJ2-1; weak D call: TRBD1 (5 bases). CDR3 length: 13 amino acids. V lost 8 bases and J lost 6, with 14 bases in between. CDR3 coding DNA: TGTGCCAGCCAGGGTAAGGTTGGCAATGAGCAGTTCTTC. Its protein product is CASQGKVGNEQFF.

The rearrangement uses TRBV24-1 and TRBJ1-2, with 11 bases lining up with TRBD1. V lost 4 bases, J lost 8 bases, and 8 bases stayed unmatched. CDR3 length: 15 residues. The germline V gene has CDR1 KGHDR and CDR2 SFDVKD. This chain's CDR3 is CATSDAGQGAWGYTF. For the CDR3, the DNA is TGTGCCACCAGTGACGCTGGACAGGGGGCGTGGGGCTACACCTTC.

The chain links TRBV15 to TRBJ2-7; D gene ambiguous. There are 14 residues in the CDR3. The ends were cut back, 0 bases at V and 2 bases at J, with 8 bases in the middle. Germline lookup yields CDR1 LNHNV and CDR2 YYDKDF (reference sequence). The CDR3 region is CATSRDKSPYEQYF. CDR3 coding DNA: TGTGCCACCAGCAGAGATAAAAGCCCCTACGAGCAGTACTTC.

The chain has TRBV6-5 and TRBJ1-2; TRBD1 matches at 8 bases. With V trimmed by 8 bases and J by 3 bases, 11 bases remained unmatched. The CDR3 has 15 residues. Germline V gene data show CDR1 as MNHEY and CDR2 as SVGAGI. For the CDR3, the DNA is TGTGCCAGCTCCATGTTCAGGGGGCACGACTATGGCTACACCTTC. Translating gives CASSMFRGHDYGYTF.

V and J are TRBV9 and TRBJ1-1; 9 bases map to TRBD1. J gave up 2 bases and V 7 bases, and 3 bases lay outside the gene matches. This CDR3 has 13 amino acids. In germline, CDR1 is SGDLS, CDR2 YYNGEE. In nucleotides, the CDR3 is TGTGCCAGCGGACAGGGGATTAACACTGAAGCTTTCTTT. Its protein is CASGQGINTEAFF.

CDR3 loop: CASSLGPGVGNQPQHF. In nucleotides, the CDR3 is TGTGCCAGCAGCTTAGGGCCGGGGGTCGGCAATCAGCCCCAGCATTTT. This rearrangement joins TRBV7-2 to TRBJ1-5; D perhaps matches TRBD1 (5 bases). The germline V gene has CDR1 SGHTA and CDR2 FQGNSA. Trimming removed 1 base at V and 2 bases at J, with 12 bases between. The CDR3 is 16 residues long. The whole variable domain, remainder taken from reference TRBV7-2 and TRBJ1-5, is GAGVSQSPSNKVTEKGKDVELRCDPISGHTALYWYRQSLGQGLEFLIYFQGNSAPDKSGLPSDRFSAERTGGSVSTLTIQRTQQEDSAVYLCASSLGPGVGNQPQHFGDGTRLSIL.

The chain joins TRBV11-2 to TRBJ2-5; TRBD1 agrees at 10 bases. J gave up 4 bases and V 0 bases, and 5 bases lay outside the gene matches. This CDR3 has 16 residues. The germline CDR1 and CDR2 sequences are SGHAT and FQNNGV. The CDR3 nucleotides read TGTGCCAGCAGCTTAGAAAGACAGGGGGCCGGAGAGACCCAGTACTTC. Its protein product is CASSLERQGAGETQYF.

Comment on this clone: This specimen includes other DNA sequences encoding the same CDR3. The CDR3 protein is CASSLARGTEAFF. The DNA of the CDR3 is TGTGCCAGCAGTTTAGCGCGCGGCACTGAAGCTTTCTTT. V gene TRBV12-3 or TRBV12-4 combines with J gene TRBJ1-1; D gene uncertain. V was shortened by 0 bases and J by 4 bases, with 6 bases between the two germline ends. The CDR3 is made up of 13 amino acids.

For the CDR3, the DNA is TGTGCCTGGAGTGTGGACAGGGGGCCTTTAAGTGGCTACACCTTC. It is translated as CAWSVDRGPLSGYTF. The chain combines TRBV30 with TRBJ1-2, with TRBD1 identical over 11 bases. The germline CDR1 and CDR2 sequences are GTSNPN and SVGIG (reference sequence). The CDR3 loop spans 15 amino acids. V was pared by 0 bases and J by 7 bases, with 7 bases of the junction left unmatched.

CDR3 protein: CASSLSTHHRGQNTEAFF. The CDR3 nucleotides read TGTGCCAGCAGTTTATCGACACACCACAGGGGGCAAAACACTGAAGCTTTCTTT. The chain recombines TRBV27 with TRBJ1-1, with 9 bases identical to TRBD1. Germline CDR1 MNHEY, CDR2 SMNVEV (reference sequence). The CDR3 consists of 18 residues. Trimming cost V 0 bases and J 2 bases; bases outside gene matches: 10.

The chain is built from TRBV6-5 and TRBJ2-7; maybe TRBD2 (6 bases). Trimming stripped 4 bases from V and 5 bases from J, with 15 bases between. This CDR3 is built from 14 residues. The V gene's germline CDR1 is MNHEY and CDR2 SVGAGI. CDR3 residues: CASSSNRPGDEQYF. CDR3 sequence (DNA): TGTGCCAGCAGTTCCAATCGACCGGGGGACGAGCAGTACTTC.

The genes are TRBV28 and TRBJ2-7; possibly TRBD2 for D (6 bases). The V gene's germline CDR1 is MDHEN and CDR2 SYDVKM. The V and J ends lost 2 bases and 4 bases respectively, with 6 bases between them. The CDR3 loop spans 12 amino acids. CDR3 protein: CASSLLAYEQYF. DNA of the CDR3: TGTGCCAGCAGTTTACTAGCGTACGAGCAGTACTTC.

The chain employs TRBV28 and TRBJ2-1, with 9 nucleotides matching TRBD1. Germline V gene lookup returns CDR1 MDHEN and CDR2 SYDVKM. The V and J ends lost 6 bases and 6 bases, in that order; junction bases with no gene match: 12. This CDR3 spans 16 amino acids. CDR3 residues: CASSDPTGGFGNEQFF. The CDR3 DNA is TGTGCCAGCAGCGACCCGACAGGGGGTTTTGGCAATGAGCAGTTCTTC.

This clone has more than one count but fewer than ten. The rearrangement links TRBV18 to TRBJ2-7; unclear D gene. Trimming removed 2 bases at V and 1 base at J, with 6 bases between. Per germline, CDR1 KGHSH and CDR2 LQKENI. This CDR3 has 13 residues. CDR3: CASSPVSSYEQYF. As DNA, the CDR3 is TGTGCCAGCTCACCAGTCAGTTCCTACGAGCAGTACTTC.